Listed here is a single T cell receptor (beta chain). Its antigen is as yet unknown. The record originates from a study of cytomegalovirus exposure and HLA in healthy donors. Study-level results: It was taken for granted in presence/absence analyses that sequencing depth across donors was roughly uniform. A prior analysis recorded that most TCR beta V segments were productive about 87% or about 30% of the time. Prediction of most subjects' HLA-A and HLA-B alleles by TCR beta sequences was reportedly accurate.

Both 60 Vbeta primers and 13 Jbeta primers went into the PCR. This table comes from immunoSEQ multiplex PCR, and its TCRdb copy is limited to in-frame clones, with some not included. Of approximately 180,000 clones in the sample, around 75% were seen once. Germline V CDR1 and CDR2: MNHEY, SVGAGI. V lost 8 bases, J lost 4 bases, and 8 bases stayed unmatched. This CDR3 has 14 amino acids. The clonotype was recovered from a woman in her forties or fifties in good health and CMV-seronegative. Sequencing used PBMCs. V is TRBV6-5 and J is TRBJ1-1; 9 nucleotides align to TRBD1. Written as DNA, the CDR3 is TGTGCCAGCGCCTCGGACAGGGGAGGCACTGAAGCTTTCTTT. As protein: CASASDRGGTEAFF.